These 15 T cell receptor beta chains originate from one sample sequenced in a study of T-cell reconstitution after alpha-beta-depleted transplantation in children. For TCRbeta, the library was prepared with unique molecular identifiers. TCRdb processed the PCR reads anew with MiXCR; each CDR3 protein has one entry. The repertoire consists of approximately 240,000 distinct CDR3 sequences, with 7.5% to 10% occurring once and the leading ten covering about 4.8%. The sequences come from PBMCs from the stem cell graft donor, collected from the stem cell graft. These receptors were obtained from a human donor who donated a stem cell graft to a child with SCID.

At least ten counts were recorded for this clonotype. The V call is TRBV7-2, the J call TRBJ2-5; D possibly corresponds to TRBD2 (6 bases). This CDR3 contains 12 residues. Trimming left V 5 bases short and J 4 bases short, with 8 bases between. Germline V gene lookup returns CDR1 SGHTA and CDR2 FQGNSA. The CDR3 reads CASSQRVETQYF. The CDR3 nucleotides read TGTGCCAGCAGCCAGCGGGTAGAGACCCAGTACTTC.

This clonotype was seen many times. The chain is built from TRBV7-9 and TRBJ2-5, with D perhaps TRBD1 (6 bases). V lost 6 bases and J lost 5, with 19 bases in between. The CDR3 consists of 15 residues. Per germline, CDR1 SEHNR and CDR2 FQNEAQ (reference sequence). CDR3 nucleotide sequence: TGTGCCAGCAGTTCCGGGCAGGGGCATATGGAGACCCAGTACTTC. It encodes CASSSGQGHMETQYF. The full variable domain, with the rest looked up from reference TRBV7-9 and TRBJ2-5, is DTGVSQNPRHKITKRGQNVTFRCDPISEHNRLYWYRQTLGQGPEFLTYFQNEAQLEKSRLLSDRFSAERPKGSFSTLEIQRTEQGDSAMYLCASSSGQGHMETQYFGPGTRLLVL.

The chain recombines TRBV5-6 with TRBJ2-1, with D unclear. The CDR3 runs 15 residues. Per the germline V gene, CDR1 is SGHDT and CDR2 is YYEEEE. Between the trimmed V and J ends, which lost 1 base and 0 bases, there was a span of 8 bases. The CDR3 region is CASSLLTLSYNEQFF. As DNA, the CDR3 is TGTGCCAGCAGCTTGTTGACACTCTCCTACAATGAGCAGTTCTTC.

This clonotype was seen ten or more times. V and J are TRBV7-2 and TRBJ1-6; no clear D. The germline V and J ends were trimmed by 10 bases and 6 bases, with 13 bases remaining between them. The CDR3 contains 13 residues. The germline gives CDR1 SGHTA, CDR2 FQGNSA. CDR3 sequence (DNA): TGTGCCACAGCACTGGGCAGTAATTCACCCCTCCACTTT. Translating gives CATALGSNSPLHF.

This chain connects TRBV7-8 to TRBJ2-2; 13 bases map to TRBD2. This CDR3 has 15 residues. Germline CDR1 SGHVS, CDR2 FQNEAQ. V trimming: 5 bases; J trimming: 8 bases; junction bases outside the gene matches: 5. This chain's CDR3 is CASSRLAGGIGELFF. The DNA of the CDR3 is TGTGCCAGCAGCCGACTAGCGGGGGGCATAGGGGAGCTGTTTTTT.

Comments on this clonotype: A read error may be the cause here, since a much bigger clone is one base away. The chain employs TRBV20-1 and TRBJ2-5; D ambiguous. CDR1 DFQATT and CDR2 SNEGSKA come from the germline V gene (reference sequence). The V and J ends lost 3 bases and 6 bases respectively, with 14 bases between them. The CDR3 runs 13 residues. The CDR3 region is CSARANTVQTQYF. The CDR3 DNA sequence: TGCAGTGCTAGGGCCAACACCGTCCAGACCCAGTACTTC.

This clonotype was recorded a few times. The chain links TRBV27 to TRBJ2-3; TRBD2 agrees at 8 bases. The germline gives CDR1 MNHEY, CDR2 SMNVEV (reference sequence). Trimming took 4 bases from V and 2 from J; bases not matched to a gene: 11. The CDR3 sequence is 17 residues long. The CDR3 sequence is CASSSRVAGKFTDTQYF. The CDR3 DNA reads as TGTGCCAGCAGTTCCCGAGTAGCGGGGAAGTTCACAGATACGCAGTATTTT.

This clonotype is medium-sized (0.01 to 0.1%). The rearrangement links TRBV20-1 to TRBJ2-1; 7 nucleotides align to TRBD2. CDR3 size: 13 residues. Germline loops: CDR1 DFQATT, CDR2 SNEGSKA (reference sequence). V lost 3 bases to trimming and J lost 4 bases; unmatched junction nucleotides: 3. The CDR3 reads CSASLAEYNEQFF. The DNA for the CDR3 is TGCAGTGCTAGTCTAGCGGAATACAATGAGCAGTTCTTC.

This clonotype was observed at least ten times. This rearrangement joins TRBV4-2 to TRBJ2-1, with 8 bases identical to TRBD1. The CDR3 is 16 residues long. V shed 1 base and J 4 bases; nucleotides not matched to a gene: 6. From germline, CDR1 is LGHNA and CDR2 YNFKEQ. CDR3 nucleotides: TGTGCCAGCAGCCAAGTAGGACAGGGAGGTTACAATGAGCAGTTCTTC. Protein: CASSQVGQGGYNEQFF.

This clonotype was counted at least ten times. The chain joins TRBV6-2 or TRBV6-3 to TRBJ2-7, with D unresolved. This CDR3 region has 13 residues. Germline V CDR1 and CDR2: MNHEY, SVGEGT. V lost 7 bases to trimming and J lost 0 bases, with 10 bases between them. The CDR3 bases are TGTGCCAGCACCCCGTGGGTCTCCTACGAGCAGTACTTC. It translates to CASTPWVSYEQYF.

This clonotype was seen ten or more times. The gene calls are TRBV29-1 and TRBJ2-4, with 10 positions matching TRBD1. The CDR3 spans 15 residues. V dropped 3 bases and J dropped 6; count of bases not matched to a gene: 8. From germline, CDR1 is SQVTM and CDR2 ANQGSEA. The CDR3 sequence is CSVDLDRGRGNIQYF. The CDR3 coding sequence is TGCAGCGTTGACCTCGACAGGGGGCGCGGAAACATTCAGTACTTC.

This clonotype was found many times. The CDR3 DNA sequence: TGCGCCAGCAGCTTGGGGGCTAGCGGGAAAGAGACCCAGTACTTC. It translates to CASSLGASGKETQYF. The genes are TRBV5-1 and TRBJ2-5; 9 nucleotides agree with TRBD2. The CDR3 length is 15 residues. J lost 3 bases, V lost 0 bases, and 3 bases had no gene match. The germline gives CDR1 SGHRS, CDR2 YFSETQ.

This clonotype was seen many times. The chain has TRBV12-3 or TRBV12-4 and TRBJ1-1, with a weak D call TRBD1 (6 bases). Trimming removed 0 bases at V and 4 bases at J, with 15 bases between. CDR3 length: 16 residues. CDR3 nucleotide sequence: TGTGCCAGCAGTTTAGCGCTTGGGGGGCCTGGCACTGAAGCTTTCTTT. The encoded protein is CASSLALGGPGTEAFF.

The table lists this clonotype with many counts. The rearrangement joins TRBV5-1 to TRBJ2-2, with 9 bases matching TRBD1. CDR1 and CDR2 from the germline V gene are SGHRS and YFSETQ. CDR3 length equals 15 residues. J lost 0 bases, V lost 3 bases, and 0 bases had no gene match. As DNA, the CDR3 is TGCGCCAGCAGCTGGGACAGGGCGAACACCGGGGAGCTGTTTTTT. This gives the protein CASSWDRANTGELFF.

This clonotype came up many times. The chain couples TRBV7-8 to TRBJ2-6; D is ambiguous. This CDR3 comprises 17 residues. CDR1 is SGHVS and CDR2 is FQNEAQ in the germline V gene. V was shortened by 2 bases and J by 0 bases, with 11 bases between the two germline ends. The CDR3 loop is CASSLYASLSGANVLTF. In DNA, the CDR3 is TGTGCCAGCAGCTTATATGCCAGCCTCTCTGGGGCCAACGTCCTGACTTTC.